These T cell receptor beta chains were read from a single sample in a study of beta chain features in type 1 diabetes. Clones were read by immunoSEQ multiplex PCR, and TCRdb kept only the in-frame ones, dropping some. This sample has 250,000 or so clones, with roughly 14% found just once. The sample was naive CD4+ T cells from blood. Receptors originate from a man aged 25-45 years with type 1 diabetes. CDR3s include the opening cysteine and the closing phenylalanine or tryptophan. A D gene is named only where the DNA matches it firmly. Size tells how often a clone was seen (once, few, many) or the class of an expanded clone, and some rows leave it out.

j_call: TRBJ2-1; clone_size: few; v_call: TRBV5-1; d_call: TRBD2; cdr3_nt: TGCGCCAGCAGCCCAAACGTTTTAGCGGGAGGAGTTAATGAGCAGTTCTTC; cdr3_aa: CASSPNVLAGGVNEQFF
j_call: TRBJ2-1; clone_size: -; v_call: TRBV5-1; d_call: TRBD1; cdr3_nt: TGCGCCAGCAGCCCATACAGGGGGATTATCGGCAATGAGCAGTTCTTC; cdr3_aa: CASSPYRGIIGNEQFF
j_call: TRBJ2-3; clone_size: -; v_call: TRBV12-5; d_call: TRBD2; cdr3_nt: TGTGCTAGTGGTTTGTTGGGACTAGCGGCCGGGGATACGCAGTATTTT; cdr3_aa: CASGLLGLAAGDTQYF
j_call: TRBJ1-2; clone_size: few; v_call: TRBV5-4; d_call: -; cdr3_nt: TGTGCCAGCAGATTGTCGACAGCTAACTATGGCTACACCTTC; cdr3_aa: CASRLSTANYGYTF
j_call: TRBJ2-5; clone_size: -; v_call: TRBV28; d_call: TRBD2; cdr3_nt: TGTGCCAGCAGTTATCCCGGGCGGGAGCCGGCGGAGACCCAGTACTTC; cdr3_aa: CASSYPGREPAETQYF
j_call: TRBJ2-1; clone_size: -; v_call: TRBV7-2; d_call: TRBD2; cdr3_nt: TGTGCCAGCAGCTTAGCGCTAGTAGCGGGACGGGATGAGCAGTTCTTC; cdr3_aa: CASSLALVAGRDEQFF
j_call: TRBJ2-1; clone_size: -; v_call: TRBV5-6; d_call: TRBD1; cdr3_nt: TGTGCCAGCAGCTTGGAGGACAGGGGTAGGAACCTCTACAATGAGCAGTTCTTC; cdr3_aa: CASSLEDRGRNLYNEQFF
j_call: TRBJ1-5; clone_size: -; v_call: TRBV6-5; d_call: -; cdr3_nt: TGTGCCAGCAGACCTACAGGGAATCAGCCCCAGCATTTT; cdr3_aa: CASRPTGNQPQHF
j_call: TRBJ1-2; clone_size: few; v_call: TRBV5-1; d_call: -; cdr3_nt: TGCGCCAGCAGCTCCGGCGCAGGGATCTATGGCTACACCTTC; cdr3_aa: CASSSGAGIYGYTF
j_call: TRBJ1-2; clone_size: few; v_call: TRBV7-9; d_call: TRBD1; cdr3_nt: TGTGCCAGCAGCTTAAACCGGGACAGCTGGTCGGATGGCTACACCTTC; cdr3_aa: CASSLNRDSWSDGYTF
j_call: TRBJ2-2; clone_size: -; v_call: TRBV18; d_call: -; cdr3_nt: TGTGCCAGCTCGCCCGGGACTTTGAACACCGGGGAGCTGTTTTTT; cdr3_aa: CASSPGTLNTGELFF
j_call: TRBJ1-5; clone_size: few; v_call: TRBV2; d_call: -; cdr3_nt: TGTGCCAGCAGTGAACCCAGACTCACTCAGCCCCAGCATTTT; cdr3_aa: CASSEPRLTQPQHF
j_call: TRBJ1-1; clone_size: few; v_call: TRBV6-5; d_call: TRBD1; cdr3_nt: TGTGCCAGCAGCAGGGGGGAGAACACTGAAGCTTTCTTT; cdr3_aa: CASSRGENTEAFF
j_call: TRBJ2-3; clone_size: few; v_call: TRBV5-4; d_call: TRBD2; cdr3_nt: TGTGCCAGCAGCTCCTTAGCGGGGGGGAGCACAGATACGCAGTATTTT; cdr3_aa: CASSSLAGGSTDTQYF
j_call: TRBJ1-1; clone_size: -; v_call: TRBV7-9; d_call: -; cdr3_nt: TGTGCCAGCAGCTTAACAGGGTTCACTGAAGCTTTCTTT; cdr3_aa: CASSLTGFTEAFF
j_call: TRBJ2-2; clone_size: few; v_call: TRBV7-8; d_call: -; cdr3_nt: TGTGCCAGCAGCTTAGAGTCGAGGAGGGATATGAACACCGGGGAGCTGTTTTTT; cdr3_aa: CASSLESRRDMNTGELFF
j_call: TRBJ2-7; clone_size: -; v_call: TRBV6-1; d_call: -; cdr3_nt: TGTGCCAGCAGTGTAGAGTGGACTACCTACGAGCAGTACTTC; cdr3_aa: CASSVEWTTYEQYF
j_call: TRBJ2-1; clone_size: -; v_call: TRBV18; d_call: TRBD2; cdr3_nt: TGTGCCAGCTCACCCCGTGGACTAGAAGGGCAGTTCTTC; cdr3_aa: CASSPRGLEGQFF
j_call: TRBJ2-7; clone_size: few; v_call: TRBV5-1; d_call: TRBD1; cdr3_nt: TGCGCCAGCAGCGGCGGACAGGAATCCTACGAGCAGTACTTC; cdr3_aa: CASSGGQESYEQYF
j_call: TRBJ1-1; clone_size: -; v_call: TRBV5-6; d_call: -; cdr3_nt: TGTGCCAGCAGCCCTGGACTAGGGAGGGACACTGAAGCTTTCTTT; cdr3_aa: CASSPGLGRDTEAFF
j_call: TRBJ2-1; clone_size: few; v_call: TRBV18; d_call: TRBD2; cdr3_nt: TGTGCCAGCTCGCGGATAGCGGGAGAGAGGAATGAGCAGTTCTTC; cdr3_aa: CASSRIAGERNEQFF
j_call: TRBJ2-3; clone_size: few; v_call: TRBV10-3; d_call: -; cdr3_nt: TGTGCCACCACACCCAGCGGAGAACCCACAGATACGCAGTATTTT; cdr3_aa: CATTPSGEPTDTQYF
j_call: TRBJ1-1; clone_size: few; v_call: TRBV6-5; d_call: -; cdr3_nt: TGTGCCGCGACGGGAAGCCTGAACACTGAAGCTTTCTTT; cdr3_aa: CAATGSLNTEAFF
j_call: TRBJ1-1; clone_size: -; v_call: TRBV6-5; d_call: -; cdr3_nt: TGTGCCAGCAGTTACGGGGGCGCGAGCACTGAAGCTTTCTTT; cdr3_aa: CASSYGGASTEAFF
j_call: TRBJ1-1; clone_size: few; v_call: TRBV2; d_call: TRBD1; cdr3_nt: TGTGCCAGCAGTGAACAGGGGGCGATCACTGAAGCTTTCTTT; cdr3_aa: CASSEQGAITEAFF
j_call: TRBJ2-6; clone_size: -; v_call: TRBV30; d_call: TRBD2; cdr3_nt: TGTGCCTGGAGTGTATTAGCGGGACTGGTGGGGGCCAACGTCCTGACTTTC; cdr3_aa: CAWSVLAGLVGANVLTF
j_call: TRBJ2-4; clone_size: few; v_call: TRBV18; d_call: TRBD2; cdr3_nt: TGTGCCAGCTCACCTTCGGACGGGGGGGCCAAAAACATTCAGTACTTC; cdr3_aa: CASSPSDGGAKNIQYF
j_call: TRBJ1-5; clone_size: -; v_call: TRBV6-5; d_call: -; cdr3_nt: TGTGCCAGCAGTCCTGGAGGGAAGCGGCTTCCCCAGCATTTT; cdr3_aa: CASSPGGKRLPQHF
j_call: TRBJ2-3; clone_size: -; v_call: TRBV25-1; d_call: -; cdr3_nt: TGTGCCAGCAGTGTACAGGGAGGCACAGATACGCAGTATTTT; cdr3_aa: CASSVQGGTDTQYF
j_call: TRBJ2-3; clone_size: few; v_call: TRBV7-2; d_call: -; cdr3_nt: TGTGCCAGCAGCGCCGCCAGGGATACGCAGTATTTT; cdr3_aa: CASSAARDTQYF
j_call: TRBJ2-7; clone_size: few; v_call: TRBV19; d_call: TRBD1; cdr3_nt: TGTGCCAGTAGTATCGGCAGGGGGTACGAGCAGTACTTC; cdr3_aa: CASSIGRGYEQYF
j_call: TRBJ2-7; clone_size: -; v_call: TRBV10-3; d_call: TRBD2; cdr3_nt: TGTGCCATTAGCGGGGGGACCTACGAGCAGTACTTC; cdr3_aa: CAISGGTYEQYF
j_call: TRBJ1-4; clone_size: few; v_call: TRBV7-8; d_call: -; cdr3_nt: TGTGCCAGCAGCTCCAACTCCGCCACAACTAATGAAAAACTGTTTTTT; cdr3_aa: CASSSNSATTNEKLFF
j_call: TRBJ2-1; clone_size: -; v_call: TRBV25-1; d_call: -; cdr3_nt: TGTGCCAGCAGTAGACTCTACAATGAGCAGTTCTTC; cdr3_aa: CASSRLYNEQFF
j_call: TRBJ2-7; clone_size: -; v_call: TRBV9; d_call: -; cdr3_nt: TGTGCCAGCAGCCGCAAAAAAGAGACCGACAGGCCCTACGAGCAGTACTTC; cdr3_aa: CASSRKKETDRPYEQYF
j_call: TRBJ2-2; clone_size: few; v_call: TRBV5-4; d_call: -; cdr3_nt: TGTGCCAGCAGCCGCGACAGCACTTACGGGGAGCTGTTTTTT; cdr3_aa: CASSRDSTYGELFF
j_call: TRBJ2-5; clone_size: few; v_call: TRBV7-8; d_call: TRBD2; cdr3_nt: TGTGCCAGCAGCCAAGCTAGCGGGGGGAAGGTTGAGACCCAGTACTTC; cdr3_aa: CASSQASGGKVETQYF
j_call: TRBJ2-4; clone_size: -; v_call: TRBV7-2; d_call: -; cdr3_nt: TGTGCCAGCAGCTTAGCGGAGATAAAAAACATTCAGTACTTC; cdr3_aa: CASSLAEIKNIQYF
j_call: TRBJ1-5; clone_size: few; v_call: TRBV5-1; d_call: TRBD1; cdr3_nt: TGCGCCAGCAGCTTGGCCGAACGACAGGGTCATAATCAGCCCCAGCATTTT; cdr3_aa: CASSLAERQGHNQPQHF
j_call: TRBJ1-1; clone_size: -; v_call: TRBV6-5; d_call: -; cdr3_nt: TGTGCCAGCAGTTACCAAGCGAAGAACACTGAAGCTTTCTTT; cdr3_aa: CASSYQAKNTEAFF
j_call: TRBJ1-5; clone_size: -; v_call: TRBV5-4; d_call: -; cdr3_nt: TGTGCCAGCAGCTCCGGGGGGGGCTTCAATCAGCCCCAGCATTTT; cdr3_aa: CASSSGGGFNQPQHF
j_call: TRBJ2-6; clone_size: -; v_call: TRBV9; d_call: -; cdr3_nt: TGTGCCAGCAGCGGCGGCGGACAGTTGGGGGCCAACGTCCTGACTTTC; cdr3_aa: CASSGGGQLGANVLTF
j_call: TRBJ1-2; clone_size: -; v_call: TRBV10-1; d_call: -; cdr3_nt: TGCGCCAGCAGTGACACGGGATTCTCTGGCTACACCTTC; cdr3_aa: CASSDTGFSGYTF
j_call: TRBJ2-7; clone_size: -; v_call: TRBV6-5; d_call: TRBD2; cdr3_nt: TGTGCCAGCAGTTCCTCTAGCGGCCCGAGGCCCTACGAGCAGTACTTC; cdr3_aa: CASSSSSGPRPYEQYF
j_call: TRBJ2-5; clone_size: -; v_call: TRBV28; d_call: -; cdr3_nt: TGTGCCAGCAGCCCAACAGGGGAGACCCAGTACTTC; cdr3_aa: CASSPTGETQYF
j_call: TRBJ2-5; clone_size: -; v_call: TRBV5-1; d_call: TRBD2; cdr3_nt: TGCGCCAGCAGCCCAACCCCCAGCGGGGGCGAGACCCAGTACTTC; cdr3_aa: CASSPTPSGGETQYF
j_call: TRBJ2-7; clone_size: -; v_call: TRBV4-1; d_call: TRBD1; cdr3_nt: TGCGCCAGCAGCCAGGCCGACAGGGGTTACGAGCAGTACTTC; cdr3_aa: CASSQADRGYEQYF
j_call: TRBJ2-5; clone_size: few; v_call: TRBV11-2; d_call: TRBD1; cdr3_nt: TGTGCCAGCAGCTACGGGACAGGGGGTTCCCAGGAGACCCAGTACTTC; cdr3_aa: CASSYGTGGSQETQYF
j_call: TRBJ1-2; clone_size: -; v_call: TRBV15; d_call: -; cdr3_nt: TGTGCCACCAGCAGAGATTCGTATGGCTACACCTTC; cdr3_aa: CATSRDSYGYTF
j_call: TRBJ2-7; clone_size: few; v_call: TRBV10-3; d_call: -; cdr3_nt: TGTGCCATCAGACCCTCCGGGACTCAGGACGAGCAGTACTTC; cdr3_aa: CAIRPSGTQDEQYF
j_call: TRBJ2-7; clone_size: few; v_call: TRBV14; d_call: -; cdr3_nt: TGTGCCAGCAGCCAAGCCGGGGATGCCTACGAGCAGTACTTC; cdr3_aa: CASSQAGDAYEQYF
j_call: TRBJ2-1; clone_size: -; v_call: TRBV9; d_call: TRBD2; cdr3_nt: TGTGCCAGCAGCGTAGGTTTTAGCGGGGCGCTCGGCAATGAGCAGTTCTTC; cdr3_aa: CASSVGFSGALGNEQFF